The 8 T cell receptor beta chains in this list originate from one sample, sequenced in a study of control samples from healthy donors and cancer patients. TCRdb's table, derived via immunoSEQ multiplex PCR, lists solely in-frame clones and lacks some. This table holds around 140,000 clones, about nine tenths found once. The sequenced sample consisted of blood. These receptors all stem from a woman in her forties or fifties in good health.

V gene TRBV11-2 combines with J gene TRBJ1-1; 8 bases are a match to TRBD1. V lost 5 bases to trimming and J lost 3 bases; unmatched junction nucleotides: 14. The CDR3 has 17 amino acids. The germline CDR1 and CDR2 sequences are SGHAT and FQNNGV. The CDR3, as DNA: TGTGCCAGCAGCCTAACGAGCAGGGGGCGCCTGGACACTGAAGCTTTCTTT. Protein product: CASSLTSRGRLDTEAFF.

This chain uses TRBV6-6 with TRBJ2-5, with 11 bases matching TRBD2. CDR3 length: 15 residues. With V trimmed by 4 bases and J by 5 bases, 6 bases remained unmatched. Germline CDR1 reads MNHNY; CDR2 reads SVGAGI (reference sequence). The CDR3: CASSWLAGGAETQYF. The DNA for the CDR3 is TGTGCCAGCAGTTGGCTAGCGGGAGGCGCCGAGACCCAGTACTTC.

The chain employs TRBV6-5 and TRBJ1-6; D might be TRBD1 (6 bases). This CDR3 spans 12 amino acids. Germline lookup yields CDR1 MNHEY and CDR2 SVGAGI. With 5 bases removed from V and 7 bases from J, the gap between germline ends came to 6 bases. CDR3 region: CASSTGNSPLHF. Written as DNA, the CDR3 is TGTGCCAGCAGTACAGGGAATTCACCCCTCCACTTT.

This clone is a singleton in its sample. This chain links TRBV2 with TRBJ1-2, with 9 bases fitting TRBD1. Germline V gene lookup returns CDR1 SNHLY and CDR2 FYNNEI. The CDR3 spans 14 residues. Trimming at V came to 9 bases and at J to 10 bases, leaving 15 bases not matched to a gene. Here the CDR3 reads CASTPRTGDRNYTF. The CDR3 bases are TGTGCCAGTACGCCCAGGACAGGGGATCGGAACTACACCTTC.

The chain has TRBV3-1 (or the pseudogene TRBV3-2) and TRBJ1-2; 8 nucleotides match TRBD1. Germline V gives CDR1 LGHDT, CDR2 YNNKEL (reference sequence). With 4 bases clipped from V and 5 bases from J, the junction kept 12 bases outside the gene matches. The CDR3 has 16 amino acids. CDR3 sequence reads: CASSPYGTGGGYGYTF. CDR3 sequence (DNA): TGTGCCAGCAGCCCCTATGGGACAGGTGGGGGATATGGCTACACCTTC.

This chain links TRBV4-1 with TRBJ1-1; a possible D gene is TRBD1 (6 bases). The CDR3 contains 17 residues. V gave up 1 base and J gave up 1 base, with 16 bases separating them. From germline, CDR1 is MGHRA and CDR2 YSYEKL. CDR3 protein: CASSQVPGARSNTEAFF. The CDR3 DNA reads TGCGCCAGCAGCCAAGTCCCAGGGGCTCGATCGAACACTGAAGCTTTCTTT.

The genes are TRBV19 and TRBJ2-5; 13 bases align to TRBD2. The germline V gene encodes CDR1 LNHDA and CDR2 SQIVND (reference sequence). V gave up 5 bases and J gave up 5 bases; unmatched junction bases: 5. This CDR3 region has 15 residues. The CDR3 sequence is CASSSGLAGVETQYF. Here the CDR3 DNA reads TGTGCCAGTAGTTCCGGACTAGCGGGAGTGGAGACCCAGTACTTC. Full variable domain (remainder filled in from reference TRBV19 and TRBJ2-5): DGGITQSPKYLFRKEGQNVTLSCEQNLNHDAMYWYRQDPGQGLRLIYYSQIVNDFQKGDIAEGYSVSREKKESFPLTVTSAQKNPTAFYLCASSSGLAGVETQYFGPGTRLLVL.

The chain employs TRBV5-6 and TRBJ2-7; 9 bases fit TRBD2. This CDR3 comprises 16 residues. The trim removed 5 bases at V and 3 bases at J, leaving 12 bases unmatched. The germline gives CDR1 SGHDT, CDR2 YYEEEE. The CDR3 loop is CASSLNSGGRYYEQYF. The DNA for the CDR3 is TGTGCCAGCAGTCTAAATAGCGGGGGCCGTTACTACGAGCAGTACTTC. Full variable domain (rest looked up from reference TRBV5-6 and TRBJ2-7): DAGVTQSPTHLIKTRGQQVTLRCSPKSGHDTVSWYQQALGQGPQFIFQYYEEEERQRGNFPDRFSGHQFPNYSSELNVNALLLGDSALYLCASSLNSGGRYYEQYFGPGTRLTVT.